These 3 T cell receptor beta chains came from one sample sequenced in a study of shared clonotypes between healthy human individuals. Libraries were prepared by immunoSEQ multiplex PCR; TCRdb keeps only in-frame clonotypes and omits some of them. This table has about 510,000 clones, more than 65% appearing once. Sequenced material: PBMCs. The receptors originated from a woman aged 35 to 49 in good health. Some clones in this sample may be carry-over from other donors' samples.

The chain joins TRBV7-2 to TRBJ2-1; 10 bases are shared with TRBD2. CDR1 is SGHTA, CDR2 FQGNSA, per germline. The CDR3 runs 15 residues. V gave up 5 bases and J gave up 2 bases; unmatched junction bases: 3. CDR3 loop: CASSAGTSAYNEQFF. The CDR3 nucleotides read TGTGCCAGCAGCGCCGGGACTAGCGCCTACAATGAGCAGTTCTTC.

CDR3 DNA sequence: TGTGCCATCAGTGGAGGGACAGGTACATATGGCTACACCTTC. It codes for CAISGGTGTYGYTF. The V gene is TRBV10-3, the J gene TRBJ1-2, with TRBD1 matching over 8 bases. V lost 4 bases and J lost 5; bases outside the gene matches: 6. The germline CDR1 and CDR2 sequences are ENHRY and SYGVKD. This CDR3 comprises 14 residues.

This chain links TRBV6-1 with TRBJ1-1, with a tentative D call TRBD1 (5 bases). Germline V gives CDR1 MNHNS, CDR2 SASEGT. The CDR3 consists of 12 residues. The V end was cut by 6 bases, the J end by 8 bases, with 13 bases between. The CDR3 nucleotides are TGTGCCAGCAGCAACCTGAACAGGGAAGCTTTCTTT. It translates to CASSNLNREAFF.